These T cell receptor beta chains were read from a single sample in a study of blood T cell repertoires in COVID-19. Using immunoSEQ multiplex PCR, the repertoire was profiled, and TCRdb retains in-frame clones only, with some absent. Of over 100,000 clones listed, about 90% are singletons. Source material: peripheral blood. Receptors were obtained from a man between 45 and 60 years old with active COVID-19. Each CDR3 is given with its conserved first and last residue. The D gene is left open where the match is weak. The size field is filled for only some rows; it gives once, few, many or a size class.

cdr3_nt cdr3_aa d_call cdr3_length v_call clone_size j_call
TGTGCCAGCAGTCGACAGTCGAACACTGAAGCTTTCTTT CASSRQSNTEAFF . 13 TRBV6-2/TRBV6-3 once TRBJ1-1
TGTGCCAGCAGCGTAGGGATCGGGACTAGCGGGGCCTACAATGAGCAGTTCTTC CASSVGIGTSGAYNEQFF TRBD2 18 TRBV9 many TRBJ2-1
TGTGCCAGCTCACCTACCGGACGGGGTACTGAAGCTTTCTTT CASSPTGRGTEAFF . 14 TRBV18 . TRBJ1-1
TGTGCCAGCAGTTACGGGGGGTGGCGGGTTACGAACACCGGGGAGCTGTTTTTT CASSYGGWRVTNTGELFF . 18 TRBV6-2/TRBV6-3 . TRBJ2-2
TGTGCCATCAGCCACCCGACTAGCGGTCAAGAGACCCAGTACTTC CAISHPTSGQETQYF TRBD2 15 TRBV10-3 . TRBJ2-5
TGCGGGGGGGGGCAGAGCTCCTACGAGCAGTACTTC CGGGQSSYEQYF . 12 TRBV29-1 few TRBJ2-7
TGTGCCAGCAGCCGACGTAGCGGGGGAACCTACAATGAGCAGTTCTTC CASSRRSGGTYNEQFF TRBD2 16 TRBV11-2 . TRBJ2-1
TGTGCCAGCAGCCGGACAGGTGCCCATGGCTACACCTTC CASSRTGAHGYTF TRBD1 13 TRBV4-2 . TRBJ1-2
TGCGCCAGCAGCCAAGAGCGGGGAGGAGGCTATGGCTACACCTTC CASSQERGGGYGYTF . 15 TRBV4-1 few TRBJ1-2
TGTGCCAGCAGCTTACAGCCAGGGGGAAATAATCAGCCCCAGCATTTT CASSLQPGGNNQPQHF TRBD1 16 TRBV7-2 once TRBJ1-5
TGTGCCAGCAGCTTGGGTGCGGGGGGGTTGGCAGATACGCAGTATTTT CASSLGAGGLADTQYF TRBD2 16 TRBV7-2 . TRBJ2-3
TGTGCCAGCTCACCCGCAACAGGGGGCGCGACTGAAGCTTTCTTT CASSPATGGATEAFF TRBD1 15 TRBV18 . TRBJ1-1
TGTGCCAGCAGCTACAGTCGGGGCTACGAGCAGTACTTC CASSYSRGYEQYF . 13 TRBV11-2 . TRBJ2-7
TGTGCCAGCAGCCGTGGGCAGGGAGAGCAGTTCTTC CASSRGQGEQFF . 12 TRBV11-3 once TRBJ2-1
TGTGCCAGCAGCTTCACCGGGACAAGTCCCTACGAGCAGTACTTC CASSFTGTSPYEQYF . 15 TRBV7-2 . TRBJ2-7